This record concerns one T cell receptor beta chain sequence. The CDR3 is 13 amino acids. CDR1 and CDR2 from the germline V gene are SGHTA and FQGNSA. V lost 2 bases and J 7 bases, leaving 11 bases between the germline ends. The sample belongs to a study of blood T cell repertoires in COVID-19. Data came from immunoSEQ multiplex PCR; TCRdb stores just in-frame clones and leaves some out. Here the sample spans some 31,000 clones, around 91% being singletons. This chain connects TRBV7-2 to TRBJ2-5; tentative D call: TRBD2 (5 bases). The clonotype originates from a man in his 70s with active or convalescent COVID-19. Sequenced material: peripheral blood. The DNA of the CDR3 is TGTGCCAGCAGCTTAAGCGGACCTGGGACCCAGTACTTC. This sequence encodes CASSLSGPGTQYF.